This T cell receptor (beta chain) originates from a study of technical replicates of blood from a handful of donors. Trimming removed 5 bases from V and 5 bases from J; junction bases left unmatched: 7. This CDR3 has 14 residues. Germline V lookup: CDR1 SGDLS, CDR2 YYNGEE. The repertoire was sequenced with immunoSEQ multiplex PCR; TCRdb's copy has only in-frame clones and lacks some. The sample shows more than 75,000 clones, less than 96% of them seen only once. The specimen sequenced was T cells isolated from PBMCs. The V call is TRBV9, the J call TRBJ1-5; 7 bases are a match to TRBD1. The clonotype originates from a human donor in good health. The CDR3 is CASSLGGGDQPQHF. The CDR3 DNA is TGTGCCAGCAGTCTTGGAGGGGGCGATCAGCCCCAGCATTTT.